This TCR beta chain appears in the sequencing data of a study of blood T cell repertoires in COVID-19. Background on the study: Sites across the United States, Italy and Spain contributed samples from acute and convalescent COVID-19. The cDNA or gDNA used as material had been derived from T cells, B-cell-depleted T cells, or PBMCs.

Per the original methods: Reference gene primer amplification gave nucleated cell count estimates. TCRdb's table, derived via immunoSEQ multiplex PCR, lists solely in-frame clones and lacks some. The V and J calls and clone size come from that table; D and trimming were worked out from the DNA. The sample includes approximately 76,000 clones, 87% of them seen just once. V was pared by 8 bases and J by 6 bases, with 9 bases between. The CDR3 consists of 11 residues. Germline V gene sequence: CDR1 SEHNR, CDR2 FQNEAQ (reference sequence). The sequenced sample consisted of peripheral blood. The chain recombines TRBV7-9 with TRBJ2-3, with D hard to call. This receptor was taken from a man aged 25-40 years with acute or convalescent COVID-19. The CDR3 coding sequence is TGTGCCAGCCGCCTACTGGATACGCAGTATTTT. It translates to CASRLLDTQYF. Full variable domain (missing parts from reference TRBV7-9 and TRBJ2-3): DTGVSQNPRHKITKRGQNVTFRCDPISEHNRLYWYRQTLGQGPEFLTYFQNEAQLEKSRLLSDRFSAERPKGSFSTLEIQRTEQGDSAMYLCASRLLDTQYFGPGTRLTVL.